This T cell receptor (beta chain) is from a study of T cells in localized non-small cell lung cancer. The CDR3 consists of 16 residues. Trimming shortened V by 6 bases and J by 2 bases, and 16 bases separated the two germline ends. CDR1 is MNHEY and CDR2 is SMNVEV in the germline V gene (reference sequence). The protocol was immunoSEQ multiplex PCR, while the TCRdb copy is restricted to in-frame clones and leaves out a portion. The table shows tens of thousands of clones, with approximately 87% occurring only once. The chain recombines TRBV27 with TRBJ2-2, with a tentative D call TRBD2 (5 bases). This specimen was peripheral blood, taken before any cancer treatment. This receptor was taken from a male donor at least 60 years old with stage III squamous cell lung carcinoma. The CDR3 DNA reads TGTGCCAGCAGCCGCGTTCCGGGATCTAACACCGGGGAGCTGTTTTTT. Encoded protein: CASSRVPGSNTGELFF.